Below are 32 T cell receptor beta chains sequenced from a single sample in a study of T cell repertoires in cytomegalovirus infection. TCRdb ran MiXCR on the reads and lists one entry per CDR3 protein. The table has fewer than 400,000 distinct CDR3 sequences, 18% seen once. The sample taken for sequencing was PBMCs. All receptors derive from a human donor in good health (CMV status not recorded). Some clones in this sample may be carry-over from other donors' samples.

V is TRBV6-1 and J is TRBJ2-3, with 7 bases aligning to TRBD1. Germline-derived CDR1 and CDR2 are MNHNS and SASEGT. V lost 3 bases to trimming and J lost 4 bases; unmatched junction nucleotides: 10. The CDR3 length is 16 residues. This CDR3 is CASSDARGLGADTQYF. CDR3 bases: TGTGCCAGCAGTGACGCTAGGGGGCTGGGCGCAGATACGCAGTATTTT.

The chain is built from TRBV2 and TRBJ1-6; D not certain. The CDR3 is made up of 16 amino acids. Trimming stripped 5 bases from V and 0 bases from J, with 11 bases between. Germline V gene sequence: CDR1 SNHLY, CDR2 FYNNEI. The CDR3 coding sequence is TGTGCCAGCAGTACCGTACTTAGCTCCTATAATTCACCCCTCCACTTT. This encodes CASSTVLSSYNSPLHF.

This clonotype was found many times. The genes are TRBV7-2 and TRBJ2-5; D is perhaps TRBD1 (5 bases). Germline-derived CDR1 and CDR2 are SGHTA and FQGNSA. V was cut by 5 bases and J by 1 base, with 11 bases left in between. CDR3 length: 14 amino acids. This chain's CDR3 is CASSLMTAQETQYF. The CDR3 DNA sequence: TGTGCCAGCAGCCTCATGACAGCCCAAGAGACCCAGTACTTC.

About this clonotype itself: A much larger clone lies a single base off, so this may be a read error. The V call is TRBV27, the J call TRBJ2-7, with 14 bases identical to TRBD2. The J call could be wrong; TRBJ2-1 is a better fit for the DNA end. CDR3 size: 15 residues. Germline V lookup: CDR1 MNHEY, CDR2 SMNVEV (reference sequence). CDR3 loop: CASSTGTSGSIEQFF. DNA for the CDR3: TGTGCCAGCAGTACCGGGACTAGCGGGAGTATCGAGCAGTTCTTC.

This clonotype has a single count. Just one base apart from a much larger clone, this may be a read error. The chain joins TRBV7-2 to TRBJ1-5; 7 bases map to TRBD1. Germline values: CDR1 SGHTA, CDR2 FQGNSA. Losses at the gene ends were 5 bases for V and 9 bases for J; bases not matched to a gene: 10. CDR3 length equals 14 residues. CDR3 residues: CASSSGGGSVPQHF. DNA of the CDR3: TGTGCCAGCAGCAGCGGAGGGGGCTCAGTGCCCCAGCATTTT.

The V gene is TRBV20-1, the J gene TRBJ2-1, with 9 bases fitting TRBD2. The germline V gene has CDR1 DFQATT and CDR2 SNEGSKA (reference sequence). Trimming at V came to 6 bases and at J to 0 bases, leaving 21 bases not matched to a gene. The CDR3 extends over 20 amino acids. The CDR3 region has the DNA TGCAGTGCCCCACTGCCTAGCGGGGTGGGATGGGGTAGCTCCTACAATGAGCAGTTCTTC. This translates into CSAPLPSGVGWGSSYNEQFF.

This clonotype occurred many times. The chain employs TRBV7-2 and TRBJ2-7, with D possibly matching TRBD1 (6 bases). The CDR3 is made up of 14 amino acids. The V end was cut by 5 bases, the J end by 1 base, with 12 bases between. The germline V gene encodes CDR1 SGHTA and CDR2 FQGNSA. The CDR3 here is CASSQDRFSYEQYF. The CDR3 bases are TGTGCCAGCAGCCAAGACAGGTTTTCCTACGAGCAGTACTTC. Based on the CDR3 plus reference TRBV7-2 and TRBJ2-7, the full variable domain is GAGVSQSPSNKVTEKGKDVELRCDPISGHTALYWYRQSLGQGLEFLIYFQGNSAPDKSGLPSDRFSAERTGGSVSTLTIQRTQQEDSAVYLCASSQDRFSYEQYFGPGTRLTVT.

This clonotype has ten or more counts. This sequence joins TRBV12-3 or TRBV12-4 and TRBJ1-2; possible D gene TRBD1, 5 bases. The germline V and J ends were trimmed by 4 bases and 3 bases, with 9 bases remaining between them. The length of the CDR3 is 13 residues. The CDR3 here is CASSSGRDYGYTF. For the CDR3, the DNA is TGTGCCAGCAGTTCCGGCAGGGACTATGGCTACACCTTC.

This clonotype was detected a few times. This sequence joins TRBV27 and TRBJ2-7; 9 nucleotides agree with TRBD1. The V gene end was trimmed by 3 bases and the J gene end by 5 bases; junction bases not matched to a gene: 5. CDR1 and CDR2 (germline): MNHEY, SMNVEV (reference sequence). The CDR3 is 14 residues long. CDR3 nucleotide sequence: TGTGCCAGCAGTTTGTCCGGGACAGGGAACGAGCAGTACTTC. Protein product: CASSLSGTGNEQYF.

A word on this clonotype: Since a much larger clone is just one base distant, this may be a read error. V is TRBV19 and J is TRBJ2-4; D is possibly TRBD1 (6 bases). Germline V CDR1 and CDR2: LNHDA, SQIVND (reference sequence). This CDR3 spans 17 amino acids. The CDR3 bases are TGTGCCAGTAGTACAAGGGCCCCCGGGACATCGTGGAACATTCAGTGCTTC. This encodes CASSTRAPGTSWNIQCF.

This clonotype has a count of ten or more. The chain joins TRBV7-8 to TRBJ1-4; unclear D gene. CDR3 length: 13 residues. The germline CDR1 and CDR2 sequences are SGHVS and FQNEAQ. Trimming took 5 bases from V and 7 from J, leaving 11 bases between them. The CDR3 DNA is TGTGCCAGCAGCGCGAGATTCGGTGAAAAACTGTTTTTT. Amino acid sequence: CASSARFGEKLFF.

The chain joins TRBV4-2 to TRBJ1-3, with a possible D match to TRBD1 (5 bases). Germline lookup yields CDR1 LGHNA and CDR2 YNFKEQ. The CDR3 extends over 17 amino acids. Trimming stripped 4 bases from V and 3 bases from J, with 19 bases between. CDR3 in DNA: TGTGCCAGCAGCCGGGGCGGAGGCCAGGCCTTTGGAAACACCATATATTTT. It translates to CASSRGGGQAFGNTIYF.

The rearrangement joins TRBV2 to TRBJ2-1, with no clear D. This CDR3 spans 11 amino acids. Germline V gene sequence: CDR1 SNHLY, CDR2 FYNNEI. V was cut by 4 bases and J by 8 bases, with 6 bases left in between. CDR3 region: CASSARYEQFF. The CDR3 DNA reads TGTGCCAGCAGTGCACGGTATGAGCAGTTCTTC.

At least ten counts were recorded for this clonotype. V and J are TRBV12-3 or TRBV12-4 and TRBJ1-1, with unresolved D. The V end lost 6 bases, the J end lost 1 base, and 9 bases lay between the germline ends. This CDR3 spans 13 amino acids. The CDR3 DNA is TGTGCCAGCAGCTTTGAAGGGAACACTGAAGCTTTCTTT. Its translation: CASSFEGNTEAFF.

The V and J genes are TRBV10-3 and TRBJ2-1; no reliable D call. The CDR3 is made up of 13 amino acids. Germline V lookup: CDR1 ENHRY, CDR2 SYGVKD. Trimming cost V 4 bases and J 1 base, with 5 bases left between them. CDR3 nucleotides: TGTGCCATCAGTGCGGATTCCTACAATGAGCAGTTCTTC. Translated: CAISADSYNEQFF.

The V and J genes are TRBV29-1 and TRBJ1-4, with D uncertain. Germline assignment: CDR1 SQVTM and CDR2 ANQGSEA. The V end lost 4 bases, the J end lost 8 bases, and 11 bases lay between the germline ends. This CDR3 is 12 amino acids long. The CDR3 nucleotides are TGCAGCGTTGCGGCGGCCGCCGAAAAACTGTTTTTT. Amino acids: CSVAAAAEKLFF.

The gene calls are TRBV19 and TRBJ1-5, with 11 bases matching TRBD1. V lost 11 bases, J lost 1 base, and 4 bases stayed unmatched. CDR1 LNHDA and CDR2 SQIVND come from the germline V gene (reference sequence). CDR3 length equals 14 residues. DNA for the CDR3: TGTGCCGTAGGGGACAGGGGGAGCAATCAGCCCCAGCATTTT. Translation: CAVGDRGSNQPQHF.

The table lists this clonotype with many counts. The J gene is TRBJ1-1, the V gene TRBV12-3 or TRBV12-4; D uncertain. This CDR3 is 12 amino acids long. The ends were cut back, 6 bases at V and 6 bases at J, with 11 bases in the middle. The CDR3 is CASREWGAEAFF. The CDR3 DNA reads TGTGCCAGCAGGGAATGGGGTGCTGAAGCTTTCTTT.

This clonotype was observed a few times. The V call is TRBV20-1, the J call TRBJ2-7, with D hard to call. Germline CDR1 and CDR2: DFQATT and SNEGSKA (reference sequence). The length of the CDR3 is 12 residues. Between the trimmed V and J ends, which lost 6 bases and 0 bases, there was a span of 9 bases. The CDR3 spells CSATRTSYEQYF. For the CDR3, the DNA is TGCAGTGCGACCCGGACCTCCTACGAGCAGTACTTC.

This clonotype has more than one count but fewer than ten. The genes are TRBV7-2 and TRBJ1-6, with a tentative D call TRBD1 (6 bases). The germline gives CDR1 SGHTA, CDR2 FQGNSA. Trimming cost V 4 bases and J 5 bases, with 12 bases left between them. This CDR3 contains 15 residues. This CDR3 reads CASSSGAGDNSPLHF. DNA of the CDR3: TGTGCCAGCAGCTCAGGCGCAGGGGATAATTCACCCCTCCACTTT.

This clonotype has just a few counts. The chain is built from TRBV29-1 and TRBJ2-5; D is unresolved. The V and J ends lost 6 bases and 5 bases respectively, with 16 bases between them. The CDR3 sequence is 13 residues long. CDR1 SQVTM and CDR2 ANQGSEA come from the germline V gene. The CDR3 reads CSVTEPGGETQYF. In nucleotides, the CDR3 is TGCAGCGTCACAGAGCCGGGTGGCGAGACCCAGTACTTC.

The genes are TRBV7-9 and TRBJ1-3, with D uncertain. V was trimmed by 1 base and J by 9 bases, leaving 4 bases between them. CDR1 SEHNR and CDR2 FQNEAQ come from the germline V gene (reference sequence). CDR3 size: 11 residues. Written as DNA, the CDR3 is TGTGCCAGCAGCTTAGGCAGCACCATATATTTT. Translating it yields CASSLGSTIYF.

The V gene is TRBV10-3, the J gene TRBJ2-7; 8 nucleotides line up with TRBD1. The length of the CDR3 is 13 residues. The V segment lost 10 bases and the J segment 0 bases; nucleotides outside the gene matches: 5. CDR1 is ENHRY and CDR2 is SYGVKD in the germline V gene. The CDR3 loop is CATRTGNSYEQYF. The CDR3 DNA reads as TGTGCCACCAGGACAGGGAACTCCTACGAGCAGTACTTC.

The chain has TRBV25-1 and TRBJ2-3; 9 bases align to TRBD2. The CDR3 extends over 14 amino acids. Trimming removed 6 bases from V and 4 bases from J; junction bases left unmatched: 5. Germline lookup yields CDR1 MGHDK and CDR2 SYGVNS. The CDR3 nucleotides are TGTGCCAGCAGCTCCGGGACTAGCTCAGATACGCAGTATTTT. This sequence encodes CASSSGTSSDTQYF.

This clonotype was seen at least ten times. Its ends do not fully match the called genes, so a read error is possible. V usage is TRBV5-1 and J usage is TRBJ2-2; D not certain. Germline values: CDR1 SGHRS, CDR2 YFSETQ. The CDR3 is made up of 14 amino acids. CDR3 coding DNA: TGTGCCAGCAGCTCCGGTGCGAACACCGGGGAGCTGTTTTTT. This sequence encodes CASSSGANTGELFF.

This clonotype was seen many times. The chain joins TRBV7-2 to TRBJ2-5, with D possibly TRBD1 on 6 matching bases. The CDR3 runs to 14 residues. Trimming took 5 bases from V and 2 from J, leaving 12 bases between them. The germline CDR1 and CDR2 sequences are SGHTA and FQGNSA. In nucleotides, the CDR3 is TGTGCCAGCAGCCAGGGGCTGACACAAGAGACCCAGTACTTC. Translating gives CASSQGLTQETQYF.

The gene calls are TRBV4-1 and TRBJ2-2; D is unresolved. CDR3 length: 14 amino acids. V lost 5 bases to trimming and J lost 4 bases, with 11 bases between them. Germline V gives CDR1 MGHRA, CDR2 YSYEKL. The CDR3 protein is CASSFRSSTGELFF. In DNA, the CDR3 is TGCGCCAGCAGCTTCCGGAGTAGCACCGGGGAGCTGTTTTTT.

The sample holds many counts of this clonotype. CDR3 loop: CASSPIGTSGVQNIQYF. In nucleotides, the CDR3 is TGTGCCAGCAGCCCCATCGGGACTAGCGGAGTGCAAAACATTCAGTACTTC. This chain links TRBV7-2 with TRBJ2-4; TRBD2 aligns across 11 bases. This CDR3 is built from 17 residues. V dropped 5 bases and J dropped 5; count of bases not matched to a gene: 11. CDR1 is SGHTA and CDR2 is FQGNSA in the germline V gene.

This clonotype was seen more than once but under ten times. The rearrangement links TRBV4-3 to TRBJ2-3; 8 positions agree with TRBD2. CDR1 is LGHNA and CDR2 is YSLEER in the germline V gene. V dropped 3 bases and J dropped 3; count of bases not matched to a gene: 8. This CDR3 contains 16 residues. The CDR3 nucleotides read TGCGCCAGCAGCCACCGACTAGCGTCACTTACAGATACGCAGTATTTT. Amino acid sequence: CASSHRLASLTDTQYF.

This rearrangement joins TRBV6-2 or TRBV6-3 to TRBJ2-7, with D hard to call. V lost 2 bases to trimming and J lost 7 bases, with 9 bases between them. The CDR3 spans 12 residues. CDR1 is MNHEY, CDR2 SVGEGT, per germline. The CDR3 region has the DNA TGTGCCAGCAGTTACACAGTTTGGGAGCAGTACTTC. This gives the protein CASSYTVWEQYF.

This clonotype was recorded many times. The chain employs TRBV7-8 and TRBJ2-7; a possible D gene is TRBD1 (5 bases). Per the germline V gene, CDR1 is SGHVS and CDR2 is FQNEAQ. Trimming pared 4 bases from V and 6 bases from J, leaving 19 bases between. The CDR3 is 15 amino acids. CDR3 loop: CASSSLGPEGLEQYF. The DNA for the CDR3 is TGTGCCAGCAGCTCGCTGGGGCCTGAAGGTCTCGAGCAGTACTTC.

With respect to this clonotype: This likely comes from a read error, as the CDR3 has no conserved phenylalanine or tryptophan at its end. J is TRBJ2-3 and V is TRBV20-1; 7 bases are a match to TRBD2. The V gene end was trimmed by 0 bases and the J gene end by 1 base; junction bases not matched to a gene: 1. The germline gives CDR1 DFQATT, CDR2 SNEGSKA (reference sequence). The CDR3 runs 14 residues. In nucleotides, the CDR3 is TGCAGTGCTAGAGATGCGGGGGGCACAGATACGCAGTATTTA. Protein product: CSARDAGGTDTQYL.